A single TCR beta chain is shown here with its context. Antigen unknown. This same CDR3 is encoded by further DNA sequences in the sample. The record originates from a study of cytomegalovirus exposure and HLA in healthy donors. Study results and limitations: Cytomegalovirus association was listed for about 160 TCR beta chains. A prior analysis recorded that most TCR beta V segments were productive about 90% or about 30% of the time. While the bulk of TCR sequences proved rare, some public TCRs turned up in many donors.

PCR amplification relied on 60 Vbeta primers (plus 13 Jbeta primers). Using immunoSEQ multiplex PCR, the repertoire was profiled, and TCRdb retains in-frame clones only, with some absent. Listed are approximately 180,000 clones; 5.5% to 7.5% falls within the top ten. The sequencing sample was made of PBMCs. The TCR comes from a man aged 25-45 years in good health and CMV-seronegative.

The chain's CDR3 is CASSPGTSGETQYF. CDR3 DNA: TGCGCCAGCAGCCCGGGGACTAGCGGTGAGACCCAGTACTTC. The rearrangement uses TRBV5-1 and TRBJ2-5; the match to TRBD2 covers 11 bases. CDR1 and CDR2 from the germline V gene are SGHRS and YFSETQ. The CDR3 is made up of 14 amino acids. V dropped 4 bases and J dropped 5; count of bases not matched to a gene: 4.